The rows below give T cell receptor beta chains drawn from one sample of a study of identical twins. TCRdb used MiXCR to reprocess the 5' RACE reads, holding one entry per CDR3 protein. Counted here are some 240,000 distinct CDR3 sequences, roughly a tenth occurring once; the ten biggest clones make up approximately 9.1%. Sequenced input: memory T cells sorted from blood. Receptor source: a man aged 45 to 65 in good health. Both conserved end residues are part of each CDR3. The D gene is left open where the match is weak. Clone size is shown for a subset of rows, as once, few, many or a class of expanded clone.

cdr3_aa: CAIRKRVGTGSINSHNEQFF
cdr3_nt: TGTGCCATCAGGAAAAGAGTAGGGACCGGGTCCATTAACTCACACAATGAGCAGTTCTTC
d_call: .
j_call: TRBJ2-1
v_call: TRBV10-3
clone_size: .

cdr3_aa: CASSKTASGGTDTQYF
cdr3_nt: TGTGCCAGTAGTAAAACGGCTAGCGGGGGCACAGATACGCAGTATTTT
d_call: TRBD2
j_call: TRBJ2-3
v_call: TRBV19
clone_size: few

cdr3_aa: CASSQDIANTEAFF
cdr3_nt: TGTGCCAGCAGCCAAGATATAGCGAACACTGAAGCTTTCTTT
d_call: .
j_call: TRBJ1-1
v_call: TRBV4-2
clone_size: .

cdr3_aa: CASSQEAVGELFF
cdr3_nt: TGCGCCAGCAGCCAAGAGGCAGTCGGGGAGCTGTTTTTT
d_call: .
j_call: TRBJ2-2
v_call: TRBV4-3
clone_size: many

cdr3_aa: CASSLGPQPYEQYF
cdr3_nt: TGTGCCAGCAGCTTGGGACCTCAACCCTACGAGCAGTACTTC
d_call: .
j_call: TRBJ2-7
v_call: TRBV11-3
clone_size: .

cdr3_aa: CASSLAIATGDQPQHF
cdr3_nt: TGTGCCAGCAGCTTAGCGATAGCCACGGGAGACCAGCCCCAGCATTTT
d_call: .
j_call: TRBJ1-5
v_call: TRBV7-9
clone_size: .

cdr3_aa: CASSLSPTGDGYTF
cdr3_nt: TGTGCCAGCAGCTTAAGCCCTACAGGGGATGGCTACACCTTC
d_call: TRBD1
j_call: TRBJ1-2
v_call: TRBV11-2
clone_size: few

cdr3_aa: CASSLDRKYTGELFF
cdr3_nt: TGTGCCAGCAGCTTAGACAGGAAATACACCGGGGAGCTGTTTTTT
d_call: .
j_call: TRBJ2-2
v_call: TRBV7-2
clone_size: .

cdr3_aa: CASSFPRRMGETQYF
cdr3_nt: TGTGCCAGCAGCTTCCCGAGACGGATGGGGGAGACCCAGTACTTC
d_call: .
j_call: TRBJ2-5
v_call: TRBV7-9
clone_size: .

cdr3_aa: CASSQDEQVNTEAFF
cdr3_nt: TGCGCCAGCAGCCAAGATGAGCAAGTGAACACTGAAGCTTTCTTT
d_call: .
j_call: TRBJ1-1
v_call: TRBV4-3
clone_size: many

cdr3_aa: CASKFDTEAFF
cdr3_nt: TGTGCCAGCAAGTTTGACACTGAAGCTTTCTTT
d_call: .
j_call: TRBJ1-1
v_call: TRBV12-3/TRBV12-4
clone_size: .

cdr3_aa: CASRGTGGFEQYF
cdr3_nt: TGTGCCAGCAGAGGGACAGGGGGGTTCGAGCAGTACTTC
d_call: TRBD1
j_call: TRBJ2-7
v_call: TRBV2
clone_size: .

cdr3_aa: CSAQTLGGSGSTDTQYF
cdr3_nt: TGCAGTGCTCAGACCCTCGGGGGGAGCGGTAGCACAGATACGCAGTATTTT
d_call: TRBD2
j_call: TRBJ2-3
v_call: TRBV20-1
clone_size: .

cdr3_aa: CASSSHGTGRFNTGELFF
cdr3_nt: TGTGCCAGCAGTTCGCATGGGACAGGCCGGTTCAACACCGGGGAGCTGTTTTTT
d_call: TRBD1
j_call: TRBJ2-2
v_call: TRBV6-5
clone_size: many

cdr3_aa: CASSLDTGAGQPQHF
cdr3_nt: TGTGCCAGCAGCTTAGACACCGGGGCCGGCCAGCCCCAGCATTTT
d_call: .
j_call: TRBJ1-5
v_call: TRBV7-6
clone_size: few

cdr3_aa: CASSKTLAGGEETQYF
cdr3_nt: TGTGCCAGCTCGAAGACGCTAGCGGGAGGGGAAGAGACCCAGTACTTC
d_call: TRBD2
j_call: TRBJ2-5
v_call: TRBV18
clone_size: .

cdr3_aa: CASSQDPGQGASTNEKLFF
cdr3_nt: TGCGCCAGCAGCCAAGACCCGGGACAGGGGGCCTCGACTAATGAAAAACTGTTTTTT
d_call: TRBD1
j_call: TRBJ1-4
v_call: TRBV4-3
clone_size: .

cdr3_aa: CSASAGVIEKLFF
cdr3_nt: TGCAGTGCTAGTGCAGGGGTTATTGAAAAACTGTTTTTT
d_call: .
j_call: TRBJ1-4
v_call: TRBV20-1
clone_size: few

cdr3_aa: CASSQVGAGGEQYF
cdr3_nt: TGTGCCAGCAGCCAAGTCGGAGCGGGGGGCGAGCAGTACTTC
d_call: TRBD2
j_call: TRBJ2-7
v_call: TRBV4-2
clone_size: .

cdr3_aa: CSARASLSTKVYEQYF
cdr3_nt: TGCAGTGCTAGAGCCTCTCTGTCGACGAAAGTCTACGAGCAGTACTTC
d_call: .
j_call: TRBJ2-7
v_call: TRBV20-1
clone_size: few

cdr3_aa: CASRPGLAGGNEQFF
cdr3_nt: TGTGCCAGCAGGCCCGGACTAGCGGGAGGTAATGAGCAGTTCTTC
d_call: TRBD2
j_call: TRBJ2-1
v_call: TRBV28
clone_size: .

cdr3_aa: CAWSVGDSYEQYF
cdr3_nt: TGTGCCTGGAGTGTAGGTGACAGCTACGAGCAGTACTTC
d_call: .
j_call: TRBJ2-7
v_call: TRBV30
clone_size: many

cdr3_aa: CASSQYEEQFF
cdr3_nt: TGTGCCAGCAGCCAGTATGAGGAGCAGTTCTTC
d_call: .
j_call: TRBJ2-1
v_call: TRBV3-1
clone_size: few

cdr3_aa: CASSLVLDLYEQFF
cdr3_nt: TGTGCCAGCAGCTTAGTGCTAGATCTATATGAGCAGTTCTTC
d_call: .
j_call: TRBJ2-1
v_call: TRBV7-2
clone_size: .

cdr3_aa: CASSTPGGLYGYTF
cdr3_nt: TGTGCCAGCAGCACCCCGGGGGGACTATATGGCTACACCTTC
d_call: .
j_call: TRBJ1-2
v_call: TRBV9
clone_size: .

cdr3_aa: CASSSPHYNEQFF
cdr3_nt: TGTGCCAGCAGTTCACCCCATTACAATGAGCAGTTCTTC
d_call: .
j_call: TRBJ2-1
v_call: TRBV6-2/TRBV6-3
clone_size: .

cdr3_aa: CASSWGMNTEAFF
cdr3_nt: TGCGCCAGCAGCTGGGGGATGAACACTGAAGCTTTCTTT
d_call: .
j_call: TRBJ1-1
v_call: TRBV4-3
clone_size: many

cdr3_aa: CASSQPGKNTGELFF
cdr3_nt: TGCGCCAGCAGCCAACCCGGGAAGAACACCGGGGAGCTGTTTTTT
d_call: .
j_call: TRBJ2-2
v_call: TRBV4-1
clone_size: few

cdr3_aa: CAWSVLGGAGANVLTF
cdr3_nt: TGTGCCTGGAGTGTACTAGGGGGCGCTGGGGCCAACGTCCTGACTTTC
d_call: TRBD1
j_call: TRBJ2-6
v_call: TRBV30
clone_size: few

cdr3_aa: CASSQGLAIRITDTQYF
cdr3_nt: TGCGCCAGCAGCCAAGGCCTAGCGATAAGGATTACAGATACGCAGTATTTT
d_call: .
j_call: TRBJ2-3
v_call: TRBV4-1
clone_size: few

cdr3_aa: CSAVKEWGSGGGTDTQYF
cdr3_nt: TGCAGTGCTGTTAAAGAATGGGGTTCGGGAGGGGGCACAGATACGCAGTATTTT
d_call: TRBD2
j_call: TRBJ2-3
v_call: TRBV20-1
clone_size: many

cdr3_aa: CSVALGFRRADEQYF
cdr3_nt: TGCAGCGTGGCCTTAGGGTTTCGGAGGGCTGACGAGCAGTACTTC
d_call: .
j_call: TRBJ2-7
v_call: TRBV29-1
clone_size: .

cdr3_aa: CASGQGNSYEQYF
cdr3_nt: TGTGCCAGCGGCCAAGGGAACTCCTACGAGCAGTACTTC
d_call: .
j_call: TRBJ2-7
v_call: TRBV7-9
clone_size: few

cdr3_aa: CASSSPDNSPLHF
cdr3_nt: TGTGCCAGCAGTTCCCCCGATAATTCACCCCTCCACTTT
d_call: .
j_call: TRBJ1-6
v_call: TRBV12-3/TRBV12-4
clone_size: few

cdr3_aa: CASSLTVRGPYEQYF
cdr3_nt: TGTGCCAGCAGCTTAACCGTTCGGGGACCCTACGAGCAGTACTTC
d_call: .
j_call: TRBJ2-7
v_call: TRBV7-2
clone_size: few

cdr3_aa: CASSVGGRQETQYF
cdr3_nt: TGTGCCAGCAGCGTAGGAGGTAGGCAAGAGACCCAGTACTTC
d_call: .
j_call: TRBJ2-5
v_call: TRBV9
clone_size: few

cdr3_aa: CASSQDRGRGHQPQHF
cdr3_nt: TGTGCCAGCAGCCAAGATCGGGGCAGGGGGCATCAGCCCCAGCATTTT
d_call: TRBD1
j_call: TRBJ1-5
v_call: TRBV4-2
clone_size: .

cdr3_aa: CAIRGRDPEAFF
cdr3_nt: TGTGCCATCAGGGGGAGGGACCCTGAAGCTTTCTTT
d_call: .
j_call: TRBJ1-1
v_call: TRBV10-3
clone_size: .

cdr3_aa: CASSFTTDSPYGYTF
cdr3_nt: TGCGCCAGCAGCTTCACTACGGACAGCCCCTATGGCTACACCTTC
d_call: .
j_call: TRBJ1-2
v_call: TRBV5-1
clone_size: .

cdr3_aa: CASSVAGGLHNEQFF
cdr3_nt: TGTGCCAGCAGCGTAGCGGGTGGCCTACACAATGAGCAGTTCTTC
d_call: .
j_call: TRBJ2-1
v_call: TRBV9
clone_size: many

cdr3_aa: CSAKTGWYGCTF
cdr3_nt: TGCAGTGCTAAGACAGGCTGGTATGGCTGCACCTTC
d_call: .
j_call: TRBJ1-2
v_call: TRBV20-1
clone_size: few

cdr3_aa: CASSLGDLYSNQPQHF
cdr3_nt: TGTGCCAGCAGTTTGGGAGATCTGTATAGCAATCAGCCCCAGCATTTT
d_call: .
j_call: TRBJ1-5
v_call: TRBV28
clone_size: many

cdr3_aa: CSVKQGGLAGETQYF
cdr3_nt: TGCAGCGTTAAGCAGGGTGGGCTAGCGGGAGAGACCCAGTACTTC
d_call: TRBD2
j_call: TRBJ2-5
v_call: TRBV29-1
clone_size: few

cdr3_aa: CASSAAQGYEQFF
cdr3_nt: TGTGCCAGCAGCGCGGCCCAGGGGTATGAGCAGTTCTTC
d_call: .
j_call: TRBJ2-1
v_call: TRBV7-6
clone_size: many

cdr3_aa: CASRSNNEQFF
cdr3_nt: TGTGCCAGCAGGTCTAATAATGAGCAGTTCTTC
d_call: .
j_call: TRBJ2-1
v_call: TRBV12-3/TRBV12-4
clone_size: .

cdr3_aa: CASSQQLYSLAGVREQFF
cdr3_nt: TGTGCCAGCAGCCAACAGTTATACTCACTAGCGGGAGTTCGGGAGCAGTTCTTC
d_call: TRBD2
j_call: TRBJ2-1
v_call: TRBV3-1
clone_size: few

cdr3_aa: CASSFTRGSSGNDNEQFF
cdr3_nt: TGTGCCAGCAGCTTCACGAGGGGGTCTAGCGGGAATGACAATGAGCAGTTCTTC
d_call: TRBD2
j_call: TRBJ2-1
v_call: TRBV11-2
clone_size: many

cdr3_aa: CASSYETGTQPQHF
cdr3_nt: TGCGCCAGCAGCTATGAGACAGGGACTCAGCCCCAGCATTTT
d_call: TRBD1
j_call: TRBJ1-5
v_call: TRBV5-1
clone_size: .

cdr3_aa: CSVEDRTGGWYGYTF
cdr3_nt: TGCAGCGTTGAAGATAGGACAGGGGGCTGGTATGGCTACACCTTC
d_call: TRBD1
j_call: TRBJ1-2
v_call: TRBV29-1
clone_size: few